A selection of T cell receptor beta chains follows, all from one sample in a study of blood T cell repertoires in COVID-19. Clones were read by immunoSEQ multiplex PCR, and TCRdb kept only the in-frame ones, dropping some. This sample has fewer than 300,000 clones, with roughly 84% found just once. The specimen was peripheral blood. Every receptor here comes from a human donor in a cohort sampled during active COVID-19. CDR3s include the opening cysteine and the closing phenylalanine or tryptophan. D genes are given only for firm matches. Some rows mark clone size as missing; the rest say once, few, many or name a class of expanded clone.

j_call clone_size d_call v_call cdr3_length cdr3_nt cdr3_aa
TRBJ1-2 - TRBD1 TRBV18 15 TGTGCCAGCTCACGGCGGACAGGGGATAACTATGGCTACACCTTC CASSRRTGDNYGYTF
TRBJ1-1 - - TRBV18 14 TGTGCCAGCTCACCGCAGGGAATGAACACTGAAGCTTTCTTT CASSPQGMNTEAFF
TRBJ2-3 once TRBD1 TRBV29-1 14 TGCAGCGTTACAGGGGGATCTAGCACAGATACGCAGTATTTT CSVTGGSSTDTQYF
TRBJ2-7 few TRBD2 TRBV6-5 14 TGTGCCAGCAGTCTAGCGGGAGAGAACTACGAGCAGTACTTC CASSLAGENYEQYF
TRBJ1-1 - - TRBV2 13 TGTGCCAGCAGTGAATCCGGGGGCACTGAAGCTTTCTTT CASSESGGTEAFF
TRBJ2-7 - - TRBV15 13 TGTGCCACCAGCAGAGCCGGGAGCTACGAGCAGTACTTC CATSRAGSYEQYF
TRBJ2-2 - - TRBV7-5 18 TGTGCCAGAAGCCCGTTCGACAGGACACCAGTGAACACCGGGGAGCTGTTTTTT CARSPFDRTPVNTGELFF
TRBJ2-1 - - TRBV5-5 16 TGTGCCAGCAGCCGGGACTTTCGTAGCGGTCACAATGAGCAGTTCTTC CASSRDFRSGHNEQFF
TRBJ2-1 - - TRBV11-2 15 TGTGCCAGCAGTCTAGAGATATCCTACGGCGATGAGCAGTTCTTC CASSLEISYGDEQFF
TRBJ2-5 - - TRBV6-1 16 TGTGCCAGCAGTGAAGCGTTAGGGGTTTTAGGGGAGACCCAGTACTTC CASSEALGVLGETQYF
TRBJ2-3 - TRBD2 TRBV24-1 24 TGTGCCACCAGTGTCCATCCCGCCCCAGCGGGGACTAGCGGGAGGGCCTGCCCTAGTCGTACGCAGTATTTT CATSVHPAPAGTSGRACPSRTQYF
TRBJ1-1 - TRBD1 TRBV27 14 TGTGCCAGCAGTGTTTATGGGACAGGGATTGAAGCTTTCTTT CASSVYGTGIEAFF
TRBJ1-1 - TRBD1 TRBV18 12 TGTGCCAGCGGACAGGGCATCACTGAAGCTTTCTTT CASGQGITEAFF
TRBJ1-5 - TRBD1 TRBV6-2/TRBV6-3 13 TGTGCCAGCAGTTACGGACAGGCACTGCCCCAGCATTTT CASSYGQALPQHF
TRBJ1-2 - TRBD1 TRBV6-5 14 TGTGCCAGCACCAACTTACAGGGGGCGTCTGGCTACACCTTC CASTNLQGASGYTF
TRBJ1-6 - TRBD1 TRBV3-1/TRBV3-2 15 TGTGCCAGCAGCCAACTTTCCGAGGGGGCCTCACCCCTCCACTTT CASSQLSEGASPLHF
TRBJ1-1 - TRBD1 TRBV10-3 16 TGTGCCATCAGTGTTGGGACAGGGGGTATGAACACTGAAGCTTTCTTT CAISVGTGGMNTEAFF
TRBJ2-7 many TRBD2 TRBV10-3 16 TGTGCCACCCAGCGAAGACTAGCGGGGGAGTCGGACGAGCAGTACTTC CATQRRLAGESDEQYF
TRBJ2-5 - TRBD1 TRBV7-8 16 TGTGCCAGCAGCCTGAAGGGGACAGTCGTACAAGAGACCCAGTACTTC CASSLKGTVVQETQYF
TRBJ2-1 - - TRBV4-3 17 TGCGCCAGCAGCCAAGATTTAGGGGTCTACGCGGCCAATGAGCAGTTCTTC CASSQDLGVYAANEQFF
TRBJ1-2 - - TRBV6-5 13 TGTGCCAGCAGTTACGGGGGCGCAGGTGGCTACACCTTC CASSYGGAGGYTF
TRBJ1-1 - - TRBV6-5 14 TGTGCCAGCAGTCCCCCGGTGTATTCCACTGAAGCTTTCTTT CASSPPVYSTEAFF
TRBJ2-2 few - TRBV7-6 17 TGTGCCAGCAGCTTAATTGGGGGGGCGACGATGACCGGGGAGCTGTTTTTT CASSLIGGATMTGELFF
TRBJ1-6 - TRBD1 TRBV28 15 TGTGCCAGCAGTCAAGGACAGGGCCCTAATTCACCCCTCCACTTT CASSQGQGPNSPLHF
TRBJ2-1 - TRBD2 TRBV24-1 16 TGTGCCACCAGTGATTCTCGACTAGCGGGAGACGACGAGCAGTTCTTC CATSDSRLAGDDEQFF
TRBJ1-2 - TRBD1 TRBV27 13 TGTGCCAGCAGTCGCAGGACAGGGGATGGCTACACCTTC CASSRRTGDGYTF
TRBJ1-5 - - TRBV4-2 16 TGTGCCAGCAGTCCAAGCGAAACGGGTAGGAATCAGCCCCAGCATTTT CASSPSETGRNQPQHF
TRBJ2-1 few - TRBV24-1 14 TGTGCCACCAGTGTAGGGGGCTCCTACAATGAGCAGTTCTTC CATSVGGSYNEQFF
TRBJ1-5 - - TRBV5-8 13 TGTGCCAGCAGCTCGGGAGGGGTTTCGTCCCAGCATTTT CASSSGGVSSQHF
TRBJ1-1 once TRBD1 TRBV29-1 13 TGCAGCGCTCGGGGACAGACGAACACTGAAGCTTTCTTT CSARGQTNTEAFF
TRBJ1-1 - TRBD1 TRBV5-1 16 TGCGCCAGCAGCTCTAAATTGCCGAGACAGGGGACTGAAGCTTTCTTT CASSSKLPRQGTEAFF
TRBJ1-4 once - TRBV7-2 15 TGTGCCAGCAGCTTAGCGGTCAGATCCAATGAAAAACTGTTTTTT CASSLAVRSNEKLFF
TRBJ2-1 - - TRBV5-1 14 TGCGCCAGCAGCCCCCGGCAGGGAAACAATGAGCAGTTCTTC CASSPRQGNNEQFF
TRBJ1-2 - - TRBV3-1/TRBV3-2 13 TGTGCCAGCAGCCAAGGGAAGGAGGGTGGCTACACCTTC CASSQGKEGGYTF
TRBJ2-6 once TRBD1 TRBV7-9 19 TGTGCCAGCAGCTTGAGTGGGACAGGGGGATTTGCTGGGGCCAACGTCCTGACTTTC CASSLSGTGGFAGANVLTF
TRBJ2-7 - TRBD2 TRBV28 13 TGTGCCAGCCGACTAGCGGGAGGGCACGAGCAGTACTTC CASRLAGGHEQYF
TRBJ2-3 - - TRBV5-4 15 TGTGCCAGCGTAATCAGGGGCGTACGAACAGATACGCAGTATTTT CASVIRGVRTDTQYF
TRBJ1-1 - - TRBV3-1/TRBV3-2 13 TGTGCCAGCAGCCAAGATCCGGACACTGAAGCTTTCTTT CASSQDPDTEAFF
TRBJ1-1 - - TRBV11-3 14 TGTGCCAGCAGCTTAGGGACGGGGGTGACTGAAGCTTTCTTT CASSLGTGVTEAFF
TRBJ1-5 - TRBD1 TRBV4-3 15 TGCGCCAGCAGCCATCGACAGGGGGCGGATCAGCCCCAGCATTTT CASSHRQGADQPQHF
TRBJ1-5 - - TRBV6-2/TRBV6-3 20 TGTGCCAGCAGTTACTCGACTCGGGCAGGGGTGGCATATAGCAATCAGCCCCAGCATTTT CASSYSTRAGVAYSNQPQHF
TRBJ2-1 few TRBD2 TRBV2 14 TGTGCCAGCAGTGGAGCGGGGGGGCTTTATGAGCAGTTCTTC CASSGAGGLYEQFF
TRBJ2-1 - - TRBV14 15 TGTGCCAGCAGCCAAATCCGCGGGACCCGCAATGAGCAGTTCTTC CASSQIRGTRNEQFF
TRBJ2-5 - - TRBV5-1 12 TGCGCCAGCACGGGATGGAAAGGGACCCAGTACTTC CASTGWKGTQYF
TRBJ2-2 - TRBD1 TRBV27 16 TGTGCCAGCAGTTTACGGTGGCAGGGGGCCTCCGGGGAGCTGTTTTTT CASSLRWQGASGELFF
TRBJ2-2 - - TRBV6-1 15 TGTGCCAGCAGCGAAGGGACACTCAACACCGGGGAGCTGTTTTTT CASSEGTLNTGELFF
TRBJ1-5 - TRBD1 TRBV18 19 TGTGCCAGCTCACCGGAAGTTAGACAGGGCCTATATAGCAATCAGCCCCAGCATTTT CASSPEVRQGLYSNQPQHF
TRBJ1-1 few TRBD1 TRBV18 19 TGTGCCAGCTCACCTTCCCCGAGGGACAGGGGGCTTCCTGACACTGAAGCTTTCTTT CASSPSPRDRGLPDTEAFF
TRBJ2-5 - TRBD2 TRBV11-3 16 TGTGCCAGCAGCCACCGGACTAGCGGGGGATTAGAGACCCAGTACTTC CASSHRTSGGLETQYF
TRBJ1-2 - - TRBV5-1 15 TGCGCCAGCAGCCTCGACGTCGGAGGGACCTATGGCTACACCTTC CASSLDVGGTYGYTF
TRBJ2-3 - - TRBV24-1 14 TGTGCCACCAGTGACGCCAGGACTCGTAATACGCAGTATTTT CATSDARTRNTQYF
TRBJ1-3 few - TRBV2 14 TGTGCCAGCAGGCCGTTGGTAGCTGGAAACACCATATATTTT CASRPLVAGNTIYF
TRBJ2-7 - TRBD1 TRBV10-1 13 TGCGCCACAGGGGGACAGGGACCTCACGAGCAGTACTTC CATGGQGPHEQYF
TRBJ1-1 - - TRBV4-2 14 TGTGCCAGCAGCTATAGCGAGGGCGGCACTGAAGCTTTCTTT CASSYSEGGTEAFF